These T cell receptor beta chains were read from a single sample in a study of graft-versus-host responses after intestinal transplantation. Their antigens are not known. Profiling relied on immunoSEQ multiplex PCR, and the TCRdb table lists in-frame clones only, not all of them. The table has about 120,000 clones, approximately 96% seen once; the top ten hold roughly 3.5%. The specimen was unstimulated CD8+ T cells sorted from spleen or lymph node cells, collected before intestinal transplant. The receptors shown here come from a human donor who received an intestinal transplant. The CDR3 runs from the conserved cysteine through the conserved F or W. The D gene is left open where the match is weak. Clone size is given for some rows only: seen once, a few or many times, or a class if the clone is expanded.

V gene	clone size	D gene	J gene	CDR3 protein	CDR3 DNA
TRBV9	.	TRBD2	TRBJ2-7	CASSAGLAGGYDEQYF	TGTGCCAGCAGCGCCGGACTAGCGGGAGGTTACGACGAGCAGTACTTC
TRBV9	once	.	TRBJ2-2	CASSVAGPRFRTGELFF	TGTGCCAGCAGCGTAGCTGGACCCCGGTTTCGCACCGGGGAGCTGTTTTTT
TRBV19	.	TRBD2	TRBJ2-7	CASSVSGGFSYEQYF	TGTGCCAGTAGCGTGAGCGGGGGGTTTAGTTACGAGCAGTACTTC
TRBV15	.	TRBD2	TRBJ2-7	CATSYLGRARAYEQYF	TGTGCCACCAGCTACTTAGGGAGGGCGCGCGCCTACGAGCAGTACTTC
TRBV6-6	.	.	TRBJ2-1	CASSINSNNEQFF	TGTGCCAGCAGTATAAACTCAAACAATGAGCAGTTCTTC
TRBV7-2	.	.	TRBJ2-7	CASSLIRSSYEQYF	TGTGCCAGCAGCTTGATTCGAAGTTCCTACGAGCAGTACTTC
TRBV28	.	.	TRBJ1-1	CASSLPGHTEAFF	TGTGCCAGCAGTTTACCAGGGCACACTGAAGCTTTCTTT
TRBV16	.	.	TRBJ2-2	CASSQSTSTGELFF	TGTGCCAGCAGCCAATCGACTTCGACTGGGGAGCTGTTTTTT
TRBV9	once	TRBD2	TRBJ2-7	CASSATSGRTYEQYF	TGTGCCAGCAGCGCCACCAGCGGGAGGACATACGAGCAGTACTTC
TRBV5-1	.	TRBD2	TRBJ2-7	CASSWTFSGRTYEQYF	TGCGCCAGCAGCTGGACCTTTAGCGGGAGAACCTACGAGCAGTACTTC
TRBV4-3	few	.	TRBJ2-4	CASSGGFRNIQYF	TGCGCCAGCAGCGGGGGCTTCCGGAACATTCAGTACTTC